Below are 7 T cell receptor beta chains sequenced from a single sample in a study of a mutant IDH1 vaccine in newly diagnosed glioma (dated by TCRdb to the early 2020s). Library preparation used the immunoSEQ multiplex PCR assay. Not all clones reach the TCRdb copy of this immuneACCESS table, which keeps in-frame sequences only. Checked studies attribute under half of the gap to unresolved V genes and leave the rest unexplained. The sample records 20,000 to 30,000 clones, approximately 91% of which are singletons. Of the sample, around 8.4% is held by the ten largest clones. The time point label, as the study defines it: baseline, week 1 (first vaccination visit). In the paper's terms, the treatment or condition label means: pre-vaccination baseline after standard-of-care therapy. This sample comprised PBMCs, obtained from a glioma patient treated with radiotherapy, temozolomide or both. All receptors derive from a man aged 30 to 39 with glioma.

This sequence joins TRBV30 and TRBJ2-3, with D perhaps TRBD2 (6 bases). The CDR3 consists of 14 residues. Germline assignment: CDR1 GTSNPN and CDR2 SVGIG (reference sequence). V lost 8 bases and J lost 5, with 20 bases in between. Here the CDR3 DNA reads TGTGCCGCGGGCGGGACCCCAGCCAGAGATACGCAGTATTTT. It specifies CAAGGTPARDTQYF.

The chain is built from TRBV7-6 and TRBJ1-2; D not resolved. CDR1 is SGHVS and CDR2 is FNYEAQ in the germline V gene. V was cut by 1 base and J by 8 bases, with 11 bases left in between. This CDR3 has 13 amino acids. CDR3 sequence: CASSLVSLGGYTF. CDR3 coding DNA: TGTGCCAGCAGCTTAGTTTCCCTCGGGGGCTACACCTTC.

V and J are TRBV7-2 and TRBJ1-1, with D possibly being TRBD1 (6 bases). Deletions cut 5 bases from V and 6 bases from J, with 19 bases between. This CDR3 is 15 amino acids long. In germline, CDR1 is SGHTA, CDR2 FQGNSA. The CDR3 region is CASSAWGGRYAEAFF. The DNA for the CDR3 is TGTGCCAGCAGCGCCTGGGGGGGGCGCTACGCTGAAGCTTTCTTT. Using reference TRBV7-2 and TRBJ1-1 for the parts outside the CDR3, the full variable domain is GAGVSQSPSNKVTEKGKDVELRCDPISGHTALYWYRQSLGQGLEFLIYFQGNSAPDKSGLPSDRFSAERTGGSVSTLTIQRTQQEDSAVYLCASSAWGGRYAEAFFGQGTRLTVV.

This chain's CDR3 is CASSSSAGTGEPQHF. In DNA, the CDR3 is TGTGCCAGCTCATCTTCTGCCGGGACAGGGGAGCCCCAGCATTTT. The gene calls are TRBV18 and TRBJ1-5; 10 bases are a match to TRBD1. CDR3 length equals 15 residues. Trimming removed 5 bases from V and 8 bases from J; junction bases left unmatched: 9. Germline V gene data show CDR1 as KGHSH and CDR2 as LQKENI.

The chain is built from TRBV6-5 and TRBJ1-4; the match to TRBD1 covers 9 bases. CDR1 is MNHEY and CDR2 is SVGAGI in the germline V gene. J gave up 3 bases and V 6 bases, and 2 bases lay outside the gene matches. This CDR3 is built from 14 residues. The CDR3 loop is CASRRTGANEKLFF. In DNA, the CDR3 is TGTGCCAGCAGAAGGACAGGGGCTAATGAAAAACTGTTTTTT.

This chain joins TRBV27 and TRBJ1-2; D unclear. Trimming left V 6 bases short and J 0 bases short, with 14 bases between. CDR1 and CDR2 from the germline V gene are MNHEY and SMNVEV (reference sequence). This CDR3 comprises 15 residues. The CDR3 region has the DNA TGTGCCAGCAGGGTAGAAGCGATCTCTAACTATGGCTACACCTTC. It encodes CASRVEAISNYGYTF.

The chain recombines TRBV18 with TRBJ2-5; possibly TRBD1 for D (5 bases). CDR1 KGHSH and CDR2 LQKENI come from the germline V gene. The CDR3 has 15 residues. With 6 bases removed from V and 1 base from J, the gap between germline ends came to 15 bases. The CDR3 sequence is CASSKRAQAQETQYF. Here the CDR3 DNA reads TGTGCCAGCTCCAAAAGGGCACAGGCCCAAGAGACCCAGTACTTC.